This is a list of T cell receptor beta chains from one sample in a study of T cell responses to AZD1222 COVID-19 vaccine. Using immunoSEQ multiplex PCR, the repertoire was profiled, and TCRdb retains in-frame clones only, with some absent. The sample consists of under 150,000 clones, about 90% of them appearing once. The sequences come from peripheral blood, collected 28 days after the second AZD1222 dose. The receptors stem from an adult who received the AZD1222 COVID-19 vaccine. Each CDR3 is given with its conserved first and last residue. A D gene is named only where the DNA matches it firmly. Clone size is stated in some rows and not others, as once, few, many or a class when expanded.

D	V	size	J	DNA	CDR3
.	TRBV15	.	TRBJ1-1	TGTGCCACCAGCAGAGACCAGGGCCTGAACACTGAAGCTTTCTTT	CATSRDQGLNTEAFF
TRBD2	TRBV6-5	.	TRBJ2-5	TGTGCCAGCAGTTACTCCCTTGGCGGGGAGGGTGAGACCCAGTACTTC	CASSYSLGGEGETQYF
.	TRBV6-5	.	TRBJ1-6	TGTGCCAGCAGTTACGGGGACGAGGTCTATTCACCCCTCCACTTT	CASSYGDEVYSPLHF
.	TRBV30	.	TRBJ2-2	TGTGCCTGGAGTTCAACTACGAACACCGGGGAGCTGTTTTTT	CAWSSTTNTGELFF
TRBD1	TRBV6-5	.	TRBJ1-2	TGTGCCAGCACCATGACAGGGGGCATCTATGGCTACACCTTC	CASTMTGGIYGYTF
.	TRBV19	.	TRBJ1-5	TGTGCCAGTAGTAGGGTCCAGGGTTATAGCAATCAGCCCCAGCATTTT	CASSRVQGYSNQPQHF
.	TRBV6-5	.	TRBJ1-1	TGTGCCAGCACCGGGACACGGAACACTGAAGCTTTCTTT	CASTGTRNTEAFF
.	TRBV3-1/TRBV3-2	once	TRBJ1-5	TGTGCCAGCAGCCAGCAGGGCCATAGCAATCAGCCCCAGCATTTT	CASSQQGHSNQPQHF
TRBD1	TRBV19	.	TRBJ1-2	TGTGCCAGTAGGGAGACAGGGTTATGGGGCTACACCTTC	CASRETGLWGYTF
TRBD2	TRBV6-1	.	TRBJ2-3	TGTGCCAGCAGTGAAGGAAATAGCGGGGGAGATACGCAGTATTTT	CASSEGNSGGDTQYF
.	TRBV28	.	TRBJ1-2	TGTGCCAGCACCTTCGGAAGGGGCAGCTATGGCTACACCTTC	CASTFGRGSYGYTF
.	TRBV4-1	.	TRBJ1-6	TGCGCCAGCAGCCAAGGATCCCAGGGTCTTAATTCACCCCTCCACTTT	CASSQGSQGLNSPLHF
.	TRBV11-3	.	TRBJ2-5	TGTGCCAGCAGCTTAGATTGGAGGGAACAAGAGACCCAGTACTTC	CASSLDWREQETQYF
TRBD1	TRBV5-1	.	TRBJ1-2	TGCGCCAGCAGCCTCCGGGACAGGGATCCCTATGGCTACACCTTC	CASSLRDRDPYGYTF
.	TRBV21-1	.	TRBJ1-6	TGTGCCACACAGGGGGCTCTGACGGTCCACTTT	CATQGALTVHF
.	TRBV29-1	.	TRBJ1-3	TGCAGCGTTGGAGAACGGGGAAACACCATATATTTT	CSVGERGNTIYF
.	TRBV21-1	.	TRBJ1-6	TGTGCCAGCAGCAAAGAGATCCGGGGACAGGGTAAATGGGAATCACCCCTCCACTTT	CASSKEIRGQGKWESPLHF
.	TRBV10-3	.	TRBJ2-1	TGTGCCATCAGTGGTCGAAGGCCGGCAGAATTAGGGCACTCCTACAATGAGCAGTTCTTC	CAISGRRPAELGHSYNEQFF
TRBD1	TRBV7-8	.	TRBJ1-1	TGTGCCAGCAGCTTAGCGGACAGGGAACTCAACACTGAAGCTTTCTTT	CASSLADRELNTEAFF
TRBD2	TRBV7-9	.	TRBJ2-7	TGTGCCAGCAGCTGGGGACTAGCGGGATTCGAGCAGTACTTC	CASSWGLAGFEQYF
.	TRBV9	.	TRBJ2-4	TGTGCCAGCAGCGGAGGGTGGGACTCCAAAAACATTCAGTACTTC	CASSGGWDSKNIQYF
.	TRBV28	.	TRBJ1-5	TGTGCCATCCGTGGGGCAGGCGGCCTCCGGCCCCAGCATTTT	CAIRGAGGLRPQHF
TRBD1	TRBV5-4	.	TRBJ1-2	TGTGCCAGCAGCTTGGGGGACAGCAACTATGGCTACACCTTC	CASSLGDSNYGYTF
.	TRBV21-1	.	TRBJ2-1	TGTGCCAGCAGCAGAGACGGGACAGGGAGAGTCAATGAGCAGTTCTTC	CASSRDGTGRVNEQFF
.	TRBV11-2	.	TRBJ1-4	TGTGCCAGCACGCATTGGAACATCCCGACTGAAAAACTGTTTTTT	CASTHWNIPTEKLFF
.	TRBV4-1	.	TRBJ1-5	TGCGCCAGCAGCCAAGGGAAAGGGTGGCGGCAGCCCCAGCATTTT	CASSQGKGWRQPQHF
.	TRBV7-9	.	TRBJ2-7	TGTGCCAGCAGTCGGAGTGGATACGAGCAGTACTTC	CASSRSGYEQYF
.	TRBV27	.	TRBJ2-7	TGTGCCAGCAGTTCTGGGTTCTACGAGCAGTACTTC	CASSSGFYEQYF
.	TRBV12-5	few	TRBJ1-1	TGTGCTAGTGGTTTGGTAAGTGGGGCGCGGCGCACTGAAGCTTTCTTT	CASGLVSGARRTEAFF
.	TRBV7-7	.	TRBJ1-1	TGTGCCAGCAGCTTAGACTCCCGAGCTGAAGCTTTCTTT	CASSLDSRAEAFF
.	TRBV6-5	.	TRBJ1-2	TGTGCCAGCAGTTACTCCGCCGAGGGCTATGGCTACACCTTC	CASSYSAEGYGYTF